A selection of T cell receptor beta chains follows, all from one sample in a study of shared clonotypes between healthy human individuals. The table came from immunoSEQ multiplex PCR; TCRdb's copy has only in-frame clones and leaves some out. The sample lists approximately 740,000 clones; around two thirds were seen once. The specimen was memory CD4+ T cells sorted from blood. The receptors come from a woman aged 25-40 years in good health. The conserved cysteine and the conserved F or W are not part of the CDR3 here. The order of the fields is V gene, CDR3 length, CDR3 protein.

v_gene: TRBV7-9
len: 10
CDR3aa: ASSLVFNEQF

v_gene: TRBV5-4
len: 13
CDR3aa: ASRKVTSGYNEQF

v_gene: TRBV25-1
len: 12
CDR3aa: ASSEERAPGEQY

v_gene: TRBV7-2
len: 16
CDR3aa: ASSKRLAGGPSEETQY

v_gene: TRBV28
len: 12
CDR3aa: ASGNTQGTYEQY

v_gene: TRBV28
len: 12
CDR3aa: ASSFRGVTDGYT

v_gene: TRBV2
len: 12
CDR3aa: ASSELAGSYEQY

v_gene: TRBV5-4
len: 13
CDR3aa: ASSSPMRGTDTQY

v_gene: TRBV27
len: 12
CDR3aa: ASTRLAGDVTQY

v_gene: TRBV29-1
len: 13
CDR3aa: SVEDPPSGRGEQF

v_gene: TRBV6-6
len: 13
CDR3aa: ASSPKERHRQPQH

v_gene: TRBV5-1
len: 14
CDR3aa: ASSFPSGRANTEAF

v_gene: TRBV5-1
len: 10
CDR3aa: ASSLGPAEAF

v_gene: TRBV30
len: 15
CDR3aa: AWSQRGTHQGNTEAF

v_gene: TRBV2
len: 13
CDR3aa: ASSGPQGGVAEAF

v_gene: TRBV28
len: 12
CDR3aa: ASTSGQATYEQY

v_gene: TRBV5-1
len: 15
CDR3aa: ASSLGFSLAYTGELF

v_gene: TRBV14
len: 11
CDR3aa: ASSDRRSEKLF

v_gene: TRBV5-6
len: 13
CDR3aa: ASSRSGRGAGELF

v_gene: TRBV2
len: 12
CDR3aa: ASSVRTGRYEQY

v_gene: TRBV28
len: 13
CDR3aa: ASSLRGGTNEKLF

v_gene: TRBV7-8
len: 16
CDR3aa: ASSRTKSLAGGTDTQY

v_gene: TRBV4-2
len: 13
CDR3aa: ASSQDLGNSYEQY

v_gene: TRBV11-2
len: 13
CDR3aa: ASSLVGGEVGEQY

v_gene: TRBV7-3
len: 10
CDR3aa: ASSFSGGEQF

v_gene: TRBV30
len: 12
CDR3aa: AWSEAGSRVAQY